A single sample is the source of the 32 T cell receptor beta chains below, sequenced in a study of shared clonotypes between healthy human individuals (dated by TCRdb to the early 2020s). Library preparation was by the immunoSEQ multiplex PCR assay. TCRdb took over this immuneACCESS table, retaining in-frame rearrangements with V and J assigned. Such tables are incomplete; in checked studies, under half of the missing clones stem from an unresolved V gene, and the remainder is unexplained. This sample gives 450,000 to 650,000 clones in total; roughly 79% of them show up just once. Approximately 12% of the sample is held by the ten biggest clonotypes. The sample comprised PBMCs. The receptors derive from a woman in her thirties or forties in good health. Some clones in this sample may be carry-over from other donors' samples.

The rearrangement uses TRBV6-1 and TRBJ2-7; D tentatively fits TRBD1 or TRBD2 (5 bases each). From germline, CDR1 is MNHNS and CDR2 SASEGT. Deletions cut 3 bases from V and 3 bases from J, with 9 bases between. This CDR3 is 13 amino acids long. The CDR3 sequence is CASSDGDHYEQYF. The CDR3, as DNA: TGTGCCAGCAGTGACGGGGACCACTACGAGCAGTACTTC.

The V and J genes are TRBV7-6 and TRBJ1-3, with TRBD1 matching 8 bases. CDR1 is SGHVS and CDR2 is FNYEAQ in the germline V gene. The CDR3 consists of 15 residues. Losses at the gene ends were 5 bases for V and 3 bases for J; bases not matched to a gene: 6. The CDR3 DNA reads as TGTGCCAGCAGCCTTCGGACAGGGAATGGAAACACCATATATTTT. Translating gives CASSLRTGNGNTIYF.

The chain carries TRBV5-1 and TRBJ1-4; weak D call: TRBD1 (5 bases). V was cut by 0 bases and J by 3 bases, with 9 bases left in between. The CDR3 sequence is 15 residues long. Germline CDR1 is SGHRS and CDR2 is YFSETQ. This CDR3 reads CASSLGGAANEKLFF. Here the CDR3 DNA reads TGCGCCAGCAGCTTGGGGGGCGCAGCTAATGAAAAACTGTTTTTT.

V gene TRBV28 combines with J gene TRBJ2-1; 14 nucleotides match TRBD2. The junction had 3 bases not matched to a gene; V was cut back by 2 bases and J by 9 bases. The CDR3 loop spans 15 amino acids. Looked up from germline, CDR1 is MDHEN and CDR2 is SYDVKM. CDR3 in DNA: TGTGCCAGCAGTTTAGGGACTAGCGGGAGAGGTGAGCAGTTCTTC. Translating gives CASSLGTSGRGEQFF.

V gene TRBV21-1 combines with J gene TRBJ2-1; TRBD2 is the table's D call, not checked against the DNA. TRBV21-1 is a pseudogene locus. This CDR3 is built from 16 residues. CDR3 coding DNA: TGTGCCAGCAGCCACCCCACCACGGGGGTTTACAATGAGCAGTTCTTC. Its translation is CASSHPTTGVYNEQFF.

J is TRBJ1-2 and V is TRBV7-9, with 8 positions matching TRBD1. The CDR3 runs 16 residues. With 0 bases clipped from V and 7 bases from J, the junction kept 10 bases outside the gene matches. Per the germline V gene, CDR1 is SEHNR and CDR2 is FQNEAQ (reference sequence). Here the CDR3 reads CASSLAGQGFGPGYTF. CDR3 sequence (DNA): TGTGCCAGCAGCTTAGCCGGACAGGGCTTTGGGCCTGGCTACACCTTC.

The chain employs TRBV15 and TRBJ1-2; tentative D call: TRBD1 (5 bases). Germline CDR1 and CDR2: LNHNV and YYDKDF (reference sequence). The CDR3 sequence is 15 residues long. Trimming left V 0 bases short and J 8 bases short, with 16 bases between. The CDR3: CATSRDYRTPGGYTF. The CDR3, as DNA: TGTGCCACCAGCAGAGATTATAGGACACCCGGGGGCTACACCTTC.

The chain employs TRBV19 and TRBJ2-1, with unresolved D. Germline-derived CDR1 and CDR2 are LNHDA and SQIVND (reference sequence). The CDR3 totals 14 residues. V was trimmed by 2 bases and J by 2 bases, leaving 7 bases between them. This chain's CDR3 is CASSIQSTYNEQFF. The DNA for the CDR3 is TGTGCCAGTAGTATACAGAGCACCTACAATGAGCAGTTCTTC.

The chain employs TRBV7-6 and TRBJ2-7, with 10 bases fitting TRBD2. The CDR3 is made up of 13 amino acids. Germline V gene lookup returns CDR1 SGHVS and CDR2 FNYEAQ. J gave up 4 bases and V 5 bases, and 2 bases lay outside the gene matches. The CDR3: CASSLGLAYEQYF. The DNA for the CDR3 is TGTGCCAGCAGCCTGGGACTAGCGTACGAGCAGTACTTC. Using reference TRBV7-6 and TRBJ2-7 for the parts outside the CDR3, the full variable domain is GAGVSQSPRYKVTKRGQDVALRCDPISGHVSLYWYRQALGQGPEFLTYFNYEAQQDKSGLPNDRFSAERPEGSISTLTIQRTEQRDSAMYRCASSLGLAYEQYFGPGTRLTVT.

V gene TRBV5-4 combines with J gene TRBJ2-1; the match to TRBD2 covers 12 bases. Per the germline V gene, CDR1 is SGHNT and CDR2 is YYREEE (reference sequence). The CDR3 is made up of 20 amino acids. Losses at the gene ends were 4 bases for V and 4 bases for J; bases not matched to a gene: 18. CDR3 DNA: TGTGCCAGCAGCCCGGAGGGGCTAGCGGGAGGGAGCGGGCCGTACAATGAGCAGTTCTTC. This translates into CASSPEGLAGGSGPYNEQFF.

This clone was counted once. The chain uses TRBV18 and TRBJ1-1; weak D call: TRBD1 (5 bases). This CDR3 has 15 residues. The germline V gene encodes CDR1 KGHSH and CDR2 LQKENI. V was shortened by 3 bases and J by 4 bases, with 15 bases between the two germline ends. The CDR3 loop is CASSPGQAGTTEAFF. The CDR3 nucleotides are TGTGCCAGCTCACCTGGGCAGGCAGGGACCACTGAAGCTTTCTTT. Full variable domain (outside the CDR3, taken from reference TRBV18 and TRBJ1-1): NAGVMQNPRHLVRRRGQEARLRCSPMKGHSHVYWYRQLPEEGLKFMVYLQKENIIDESGMPKERFSAEFPKEGPSILRIQQVVRGDSAAYFCASSPGQAGTTEAFFGQGTRLTVV.

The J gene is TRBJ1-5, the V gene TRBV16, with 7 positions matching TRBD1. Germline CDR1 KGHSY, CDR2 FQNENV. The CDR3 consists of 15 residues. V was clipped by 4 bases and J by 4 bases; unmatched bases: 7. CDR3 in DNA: TGTGCCAGCAGCCGCACAGGGGACGGTAATCAGCCCCAGCATTTT. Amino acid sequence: CASSRTGDGNQPQHF.

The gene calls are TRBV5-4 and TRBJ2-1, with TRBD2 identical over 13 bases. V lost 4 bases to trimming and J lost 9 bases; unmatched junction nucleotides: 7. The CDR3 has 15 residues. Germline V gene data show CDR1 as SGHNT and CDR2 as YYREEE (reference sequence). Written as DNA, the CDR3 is TGTGCCAGCAGCCCCGGACTAGCGGGAGCAGTTGAGCAGTTCTTC. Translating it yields CASSPGLAGAVEQFF.

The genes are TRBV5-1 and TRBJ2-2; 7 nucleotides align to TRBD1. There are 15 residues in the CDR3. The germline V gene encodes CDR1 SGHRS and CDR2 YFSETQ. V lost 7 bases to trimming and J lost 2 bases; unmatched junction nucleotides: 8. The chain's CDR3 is CASAPGTVNTGELFF. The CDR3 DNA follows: TGCGCCAGCGCGCCCGGGACAGTCAACACCGGGGAGCTGTTTTTT.

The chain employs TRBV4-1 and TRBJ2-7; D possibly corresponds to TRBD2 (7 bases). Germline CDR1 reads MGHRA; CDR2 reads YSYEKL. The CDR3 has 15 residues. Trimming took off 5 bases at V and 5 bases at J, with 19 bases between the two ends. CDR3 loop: CASSARGGGAHEQYF. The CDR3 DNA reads TGCGCCAGCAGCGCCCGAGGGGGAGGGGCCCACGAGCAGTACTTC.

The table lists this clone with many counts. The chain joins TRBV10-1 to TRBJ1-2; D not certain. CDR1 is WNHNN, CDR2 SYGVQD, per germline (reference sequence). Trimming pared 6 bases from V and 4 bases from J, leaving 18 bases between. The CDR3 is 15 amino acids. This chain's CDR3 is CASSPGPATRYGYTF. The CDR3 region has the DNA TGCGCCAGCAGCCCCGGGCCAGCAACCCGCTATGGCTACACCTTC.

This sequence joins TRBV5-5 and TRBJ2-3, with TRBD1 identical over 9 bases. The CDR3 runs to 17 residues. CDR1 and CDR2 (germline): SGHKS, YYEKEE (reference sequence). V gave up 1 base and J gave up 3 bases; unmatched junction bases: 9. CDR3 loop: CASSLRGRDRVTDTQYF. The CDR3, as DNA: TGTGCCAGCAGCTTGAGGGGCCGGGACAGGGTAACAGATACGCAGTATTTT.

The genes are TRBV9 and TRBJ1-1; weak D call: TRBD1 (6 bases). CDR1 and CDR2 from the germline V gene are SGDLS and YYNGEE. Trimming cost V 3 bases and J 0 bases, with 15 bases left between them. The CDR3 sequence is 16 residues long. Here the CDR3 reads CASSAIPGQLNTEAFF. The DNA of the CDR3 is TGTGCCAGCAGCGCCATTCCGGGACAATTGAACACTGAAGCTTTCTTT.

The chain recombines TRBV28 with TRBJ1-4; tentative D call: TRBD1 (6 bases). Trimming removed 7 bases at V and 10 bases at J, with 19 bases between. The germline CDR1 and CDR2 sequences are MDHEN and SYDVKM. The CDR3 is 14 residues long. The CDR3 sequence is CASIAGATSRKLFF. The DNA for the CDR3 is TGTGCCAGCATAGCGGGGGCGACGTCGCGAAAACTGTTTTTT. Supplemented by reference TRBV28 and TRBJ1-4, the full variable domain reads DVKVTQSSRYLVKRTGEKVFLECVQDMDHENMFWYRQDPGLGLRLIYFSYDVKMKEKGDIPEGYSVSREKKERFSLILESASTNQTSMYLCASIAGATSRKLFFGSGTQLSVL.

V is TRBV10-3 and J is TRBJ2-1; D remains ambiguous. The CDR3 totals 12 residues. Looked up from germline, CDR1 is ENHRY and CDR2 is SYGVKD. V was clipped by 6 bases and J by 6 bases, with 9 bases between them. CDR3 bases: TGTGCCATCAGCGCTCAAGGCAATGAGCAGTTCTTC. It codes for CAISAQGNEQFF.

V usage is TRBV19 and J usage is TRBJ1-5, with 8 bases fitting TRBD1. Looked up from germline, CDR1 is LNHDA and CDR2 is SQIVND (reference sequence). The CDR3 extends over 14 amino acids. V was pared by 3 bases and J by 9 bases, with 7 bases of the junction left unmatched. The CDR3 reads CASSIVTGVWPQHF. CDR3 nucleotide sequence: TGTGCCAGTAGTATCGTGACAGGGGTTTGGCCCCAGCATTTT. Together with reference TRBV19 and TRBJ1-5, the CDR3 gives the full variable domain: DGGITQSPKYLFRKEGQNVTLSCEQNLNHDAMYWYRQDPGQGLRLIYYSQIVNDFQKGDIAEGYSVSREKKESFPLTVTSAQKNPTAFYLCASSIVTGVWPQHFGDGTRLSIL.

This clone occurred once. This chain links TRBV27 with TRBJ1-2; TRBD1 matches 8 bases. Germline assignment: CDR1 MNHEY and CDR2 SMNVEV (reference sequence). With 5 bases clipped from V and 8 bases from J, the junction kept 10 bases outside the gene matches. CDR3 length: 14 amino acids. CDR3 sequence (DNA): TGTGCCAGCAGTCCCCGGGACAGGCGTAGAGGCTACACCTTC. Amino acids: CASSPRDRRRGYTF.

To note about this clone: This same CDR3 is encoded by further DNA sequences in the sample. The CDR3 region has the DNA TGTGCCAGCTCACCACCGTCTGGCGAGCAGTACTTC. Translated, it gives CASSPPSGEQYF. The chain combines TRBV18 with TRBJ2-7; D is unclear. Trimming cost V 0 bases and J 6 bases, with 6 bases left between them. The CDR3 sequence is 12 residues long. CDR1 and CDR2 from the germline V gene are KGHSH and LQKENI.

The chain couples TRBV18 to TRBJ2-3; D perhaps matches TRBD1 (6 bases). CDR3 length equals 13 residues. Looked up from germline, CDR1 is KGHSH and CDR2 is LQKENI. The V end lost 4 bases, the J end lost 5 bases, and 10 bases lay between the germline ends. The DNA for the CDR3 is TGTGCCAGCTCACAGGGGGTGAAAGATACGCAGTATTTT. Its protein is CASSQGVKDTQYF.

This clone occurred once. CDR3 loop: CASSGRVRGAGELFF. The CDR3 DNA is TGTGCCAGCAGCGGCAGGGTAAGGGGAGCCGGGGAGCTGTTTTTT. The chain joins TRBV6-1 to TRBJ2-2; D may correspond to TRBD1 or TRBD2 (5 bases each). V lost 6 bases to trimming and J lost 6 bases, with 17 bases between them. The CDR3 loop spans 15 amino acids. Looked up from germline, CDR1 is MNHNS and CDR2 is SASEGT.

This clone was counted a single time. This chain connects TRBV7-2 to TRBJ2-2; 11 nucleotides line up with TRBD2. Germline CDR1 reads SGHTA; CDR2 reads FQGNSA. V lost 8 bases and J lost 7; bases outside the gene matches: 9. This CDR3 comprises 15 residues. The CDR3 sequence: CASAHSGRAFGELFF. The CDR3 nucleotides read TGTGCCAGCGCTCATAGCGGGAGGGCCTTCGGGGAGCTGTTTTTT.

The CDR3 bases are TGTGCCAGCAGCGTAGCCCCGGAAATCTACGAGCAGTACTTC. It specifies CASSVAPEIYEQYF. The V and J genes are TRBV9 and TRBJ2-7, with D uncertain. Germline V CDR1 and CDR2: SGDLS, YYNGEE. This CDR3 contains 14 residues. Trimming cost V 0 bases and J 3 bases, with 10 bases left between them.

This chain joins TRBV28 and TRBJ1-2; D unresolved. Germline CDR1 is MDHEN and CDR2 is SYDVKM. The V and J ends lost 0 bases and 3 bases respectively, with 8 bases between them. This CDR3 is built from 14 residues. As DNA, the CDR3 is TGTGCCAGCAGTTTATGGGCCGGGGACTATGGCTACACCTTC. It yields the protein CASSLWAGDYGYTF.

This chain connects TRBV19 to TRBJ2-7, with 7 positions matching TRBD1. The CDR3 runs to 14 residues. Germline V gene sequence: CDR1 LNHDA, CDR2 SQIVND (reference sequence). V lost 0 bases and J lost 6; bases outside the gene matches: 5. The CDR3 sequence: CASSIDQGQLEQYF. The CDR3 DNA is TGTGCCAGTAGTATAGACCAGGGACAGCTCGAGCAGTACTTC.

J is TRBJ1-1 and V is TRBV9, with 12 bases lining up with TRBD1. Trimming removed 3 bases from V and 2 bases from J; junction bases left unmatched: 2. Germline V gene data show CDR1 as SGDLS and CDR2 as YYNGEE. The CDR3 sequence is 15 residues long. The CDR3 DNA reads TGTGCCAGCAGCGAAGGGACAGGGGGCAACACTGAAGCTTTCTTT. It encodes CASSEGTGGNTEAFF.

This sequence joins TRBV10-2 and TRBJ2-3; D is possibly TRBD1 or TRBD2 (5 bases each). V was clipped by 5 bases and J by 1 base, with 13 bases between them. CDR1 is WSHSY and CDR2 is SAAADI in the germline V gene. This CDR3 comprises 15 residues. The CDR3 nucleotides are TGCGCCAGCAGTCAAAAAAGGGACGGCACAGATACGCAGTATTTT. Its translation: CASSQKRDGTDTQYF.

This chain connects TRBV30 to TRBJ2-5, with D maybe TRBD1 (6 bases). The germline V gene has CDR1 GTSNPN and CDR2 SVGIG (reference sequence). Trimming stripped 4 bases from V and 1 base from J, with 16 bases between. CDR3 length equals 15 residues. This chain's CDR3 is CAWTRTTGFQETQYF. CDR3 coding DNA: TGTGCCTGGACCCGAACGACAGGATTCCAAGAGACCCAGTACTTC.